Presented here are 16 T cell receptor beta chains from one specimen sequenced in a study of technical replicates of blood from a few donors. TCRdb's copy holds only in-frame clones and misses some; the assay was immunoSEQ multiplex PCR. The sample yields about 93,000 clones, roughly 96% seen once. What was sequenced was T cells isolated from PBMCs. All receptors come from a human donor in good health.

The CDR3 DNA reads as TGTGCCAGCAGTACACTCGGGACACCCAATGAGCAGTTCTTC. As protein: CASSTLGTPNEQFF. The V gene is TRBV6-5, the J gene TRBJ2-1, with a possible D match to TRBD1 (6 bases). The CDR3 has 14 amino acids. The V and J ends lost 5 bases and 6 bases respectively, with 14 bases between them. Germline CDR1 MNHEY, CDR2 SVGAGI.

The chain recombines TRBV6-5 with TRBJ1-6, with D perhaps matching TRBD1 (5 bases). The CDR3 length is 14 residues. Trimming removed 2 bases from V and 9 bases from J, with 11 bases in between. Germline V lookup: CDR1 MNHEY, CDR2 SVGAGI. CDR3 DNA: TGTGCCAGCAGTTACGACAGCTTCAGTTCACCCCTCCACTTT. Protein: CASSYDSFSSPLHF.

This sequence joins TRBV18 and TRBJ2-3, with 11 nucleotides matching TRBD1. The CDR3 extends over 16 amino acids. Germline V CDR1 and CDR2: KGHSH, LQKENI. Trimming removed 0 bases from V and 11 bases from J; junction bases left unmatched: 10. The chain's CDR3 is CASSPPITSGQGVQYF. In nucleotides, the CDR3 is TGTGCCAGCTCACCACCGATAACCTCGGGACAGGGGGTGCAGTATTTT.

The chain links TRBV11-2 to TRBJ2-7, with D maybe TRBD1 (6 bases). Germline CDR1 and CDR2: SGHAT and FQNNGV. With 4 bases removed from V and 11 bases from J, the gap between germline ends came to 21 bases. This CDR3 contains 14 residues. Here the CDR3 reads CASSSPRRGHSEYF. CDR3 nucleotides: TGTGCCAGCAGCTCGCCGAGACGGGGACATTCGGAGTACTTC.

This sequence joins TRBV4-1 and TRBJ1-3; tentatively, D is TRBD1 (6 bases). V was cut by 0 bases and J by 3 bases, with 12 bases left in between. Germline V gene sequence: CDR1 MGHRA, CDR2 YSYEKL. The CDR3 is 16 amino acids. This CDR3 reads CASSQESAGVGNTIYF. CDR3 in DNA: TGCGCCAGCAGCCAAGAATCGGCAGGGGTTGGAAACACCATATATTTT.

The chain employs TRBV6-1 and TRBJ2-1; D possibly corresponds to TRBD1 (6 bases). The V end lost 1 base, the J end lost 7 bases, and 14 bases lay between the germline ends. There are 15 residues in the CDR3. Germline CDR1 is MNHNS and CDR2 is SASEGT. The CDR3 is CASSEGGRGWNEQFF. The CDR3 coding sequence is TGTGCCAGCAGTGAAGGAGGCAGGGGTTGGAATGAGCAGTTCTTC.

This clone is a singleton in its sample. This chain uses TRBV2 with TRBJ2-7, with D possibly matching TRBD1 (6 bases). Germline lookup yields CDR1 SNHLY and CDR2 FYNNEI. The CDR3 loop spans 15 amino acids. Deletions cut 6 bases from V and 3 bases from J, with 18 bases between. The CDR3 reads CASRQGVGHGYEQYF. As DNA, the CDR3 is TGTGCCAGCAGGCAGGGTGTGGGACATGGCTACGAGCAGTACTTC.

The chain recombines TRBV19 with TRBJ2-5; tentatively, D is TRBD1 (5 bases). V was clipped by 2 bases and J by 1 base, with 8 bases between them. Germline assignment: CDR1 LNHDA and CDR2 SQIVND (reference sequence). The CDR3 is 14 residues long. As DNA, the CDR3 is TGTGCCAGTAGTATACGTCAGGGCCAAGAGACCCAGTACTTC. This encodes CASSIRQGQETQYF. The full variable domain, rest sourced from reference TRBV19 and TRBJ2-5, is DGGITQSPKYLFRKEGQNVTLSCEQNLNHDAMYWYRQDPGQGLRLIYYSQIVNDFQKGDIAEGYSVSREKKESFPLTVTSAQKNPTAFYLCASSIRQGQETQYFGPGTRLLVL.

This clone appeared a single time. The J gene is TRBJ1-2, the V gene TRBV2; no definite D call. CDR1 is SNHLY and CDR2 is FYNNEI in the germline V gene. CDR3 length equals 11 residues. V was shortened by 3 bases and J by 7 bases, with 6 bases between the two germline ends. This CDR3 reads CASSDAGGYTF. The DNA of the CDR3 is TGTGCCAGCAGTGATGCCGGTGGCTACACCTTC.

V gene TRBV5-5 combines with J gene TRBJ1-3, with 7 bases aligning to TRBD1. CDR3 length: 14 amino acids. Per germline, CDR1 SGHKS and CDR2 YYEKEE (reference sequence). Unmatched junction bases numbered 6, after V lost 5 bases and J lost 4 bases. The CDR3 bases are TGTGCCAGCAGTAAGACAGGGTTGGGAAACACCATATATTTT. Amino acid sequence: CASSKTGLGNTIYF.

The chain uses TRBV5-1 and TRBJ2-7; the D gene is possibly TRBD2 (6 bases). Germline CDR1 SGHRS, CDR2 YFSETQ. V was cut by 0 bases and J by 5 bases, with 9 bases left in between. The CDR3 has 13 amino acids. The CDR3 protein is CASSLALANEQYF. CDR3 in DNA: TGCGCCAGCAGCTTGGCTCTAGCGAACGAGCAGTACTTC. The variable domain in full, with the rest retrieved from reference TRBV5-1 and TRBJ2-7, is KAGVTQTPRYLIKTRGQQVTLSCSPISGHRSVSWYQQTPGQGLQFLFEYFSETQRNKGNFPGRFSGRQFSNSRSEMNVSTLELGDSALYLCASSLALANEQYFGPGTRLTVT.

The chain employs TRBV5-8 and TRBJ2-2; 8 bases align to TRBD2. Germline V CDR1 and CDR2: SGHTS, YDEGEE. Germline trimming cut 4 bases from V and 11 bases from J; bases unmatched to any gene: 7. The CDR3 loop spans 13 amino acids. The CDR3 reads CASSLAGVGELFF. DNA of the CDR3: TGTGCCAGCAGCCTAGCGGGTGTTGGTGAGCTGTTTTTT.

The V gene is TRBV10-3, the J gene TRBJ2-1; the D gene is possibly TRBD2 (5 bases). Germline values: CDR1 ENHRY, CDR2 SYGVKD. There are 13 residues in the CDR3. The V end was cut by 6 bases, the J end by 4 bases, with 10 bases between. CDR3 nucleotide sequence: TGTGCCATCAGACTCGAGGGTTACAATGAGCAGTTCTTC. Residues: CAIRLEGYNEQFF.

The rearrangement links TRBV28 to TRBJ2-7, with 9 bases aligning to TRBD1. Losses at the gene ends were 5 bases for V and 4 bases for J; bases not matched to a gene: 6. This CDR3 spans 14 amino acids. CDR1 and CDR2 from the germline V gene are MDHEN and SYDVKM. The CDR3 reads CASSSPGQGYEQYF. The DNA for the CDR3 is TGTGCCAGCAGTAGCCCCGGACAGGGGTACGAGCAGTACTTC.

The rearrangement links TRBV19 to TRBJ2-1; weak D call: TRBD1 (6 bases). The CDR3 runs to 16 residues. Germline CDR1 is LNHDA and CDR2 is SQIVND (reference sequence). Trimming removed 4 bases at V and 5 bases at J, with 18 bases between. Written as DNA, the CDR3 is TGTGCCAGTAGTAAATTACAGGGTGCCCACCACAATGAGCAGTTCTTC. Its translation is CASSKLQGAHHNEQFF.

The gene calls are TRBV5-1 and TRBJ2-3; no clear D gene. The germline gives CDR1 SGHRS, CDR2 YFSETQ. This CDR3 has 16 amino acids. V dropped 1 base and J dropped 0 bases, with 12 bases sitting between them. This chain's CDR3 is CASSLRVPSSTDTQYF. The DNA of the CDR3 is TGCGCCAGCAGCTTGAGAGTACCCTCTAGCACAGATACGCAGTATTTT.